The sequence of this TCR beta chain was determined in a study of blood T cells in healthy people across ages. The use of a sample-barcoded 5' primer and a J-beta primer mix characterized a second PCR of about 7 to 12 cycles. One entry per CDR3 protein, called by TCRdb with MiXCR from the 5' RACE reads. The table records about 1.7 million distinct CDR3 sequences, roughly 27% of them present only once. Only a few counts were recorded for this clonotype. What it binds is unknown. The germline CDR1 and CDR2 sequences are KGHSH and LQKENI. J lost 5 bases, V lost 0 bases, and 9 bases had no gene match. This CDR3 has 17 residues. The donors, healthy Caucasians from Russia, were aged roughly 6 to 90. Approximately 9.2 milliliters was the volume of peripheral blood drawn from each donor. Study-level points and caveats: The fall in TCR beta diversity per million T cells was roughly linear with age. With unsorted PBMCs, a conclusive comparison of naive versus antigen-experienced cells was not possible.

The sample was blood. This receptor was taken from a woman aged 25 to 39 in good health. The chain links TRBV18 to TRBJ2-5; TRBD1 aligns across 10 bases. The CDR3 protein is CASSPPRGQGRMETQYF. The CDR3 bases are TGTGCCAGCTCACCACCCAGGGGACAGGGGAGGATGGAGACCCAGTACTTC.